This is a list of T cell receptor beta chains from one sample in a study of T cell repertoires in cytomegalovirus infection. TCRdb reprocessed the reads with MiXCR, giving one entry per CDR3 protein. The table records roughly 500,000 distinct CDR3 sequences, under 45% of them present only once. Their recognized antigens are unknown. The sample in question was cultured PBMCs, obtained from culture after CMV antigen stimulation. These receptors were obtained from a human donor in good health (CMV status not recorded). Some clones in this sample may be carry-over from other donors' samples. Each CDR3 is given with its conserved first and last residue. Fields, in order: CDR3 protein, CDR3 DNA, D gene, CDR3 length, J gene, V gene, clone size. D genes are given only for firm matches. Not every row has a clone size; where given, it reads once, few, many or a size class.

CDR3aa: CASSESILAEQYF; CDR3nt: TGCGCCAGCAGTGAGTCGATCCTAGCCGAGCAGTACTTC; d_gene: .; len: 13; j_gene: TRBJ2-7; v_gene: TRBV10-1; abundance: .
CDR3aa: CASSIQGSYNEQFF; CDR3nt: TGTGCCAGTAGTATACAGGGCTCCTACAATGAGCAGTTCTTC; d_gene: .; len: 14; j_gene: TRBJ2-1; v_gene: TRBV19; abundance: few
CDR3aa: CASGKLAGSTDTQYF; CDR3nt: TGCGCCAGCGGAAAACTAGCGGGTAGCACAGATACGCAGTATTTT; d_gene: TRBD2; len: 15; j_gene: TRBJ2-3; v_gene: TRBV4-1; abundance: .
CDR3aa: CASSGGGLGNQPQHF; CDR3nt: TGTGCCAGCAGCGGAGGAGGGTTGGGCAATCAGCCCCAGCATTTT; d_gene: .; len: 15; j_gene: TRBJ1-5; v_gene: TRBV2; abundance: .
CDR3aa: CASSLRGGGGTDTQYF; CDR3nt: TGTGCCAGCAGCTTACGGGGGGGCGGAGGGACAGATACGCAGTATTTT; d_gene: TRBD2; len: 16; j_gene: TRBJ2-3; v_gene: TRBV7-2; abundance: many
CDR3aa: CASRWRGGNTEAFF; CDR3nt: TGTGCCAGCAGGTGGAGGGGTGGGAACACTGAAGCTTTCTTT; d_gene: .; len: 14; j_gene: TRBJ1-1; v_gene: TRBV12-3/TRBV12-4; abundance: few
CDR3aa: CASSLARSGNTIYF; CDR3nt: TGTGCCAGCAGCTTAGCCCGCTCTGGAAACACCATATATTTT; d_gene: .; len: 14; j_gene: TRBJ1-3; v_gene: TRBV7-8; abundance: few
CDR3aa: CSASREDGYEQYF; CDR3nt: TGCAGTGCTAGTAGGGAGGACGGGTACGAGCAGTACTTC; d_gene: .; len: 13; j_gene: TRBJ2-7; v_gene: TRBV20-1; abundance: .
CDR3aa: CASSFGVTYGYTF; CDR3nt: TGTGCCAGCAGCTTCGGGGTTACCTATGGCTACACCTTC; d_gene: .; len: 13; j_gene: TRBJ1-2; v_gene: TRBV7-2; abundance: many
CDR3aa: CASSLDANAGANVLTF; CDR3nt: TGTGCCAGCAGTTTAGATGCAAACGCTGGGGCCAACGTCCTGACTTTC; d_gene: .; len: 16; j_gene: TRBJ2-6; v_gene: TRBV12-3/TRBV12-4; abundance: .
CDR3aa: CASSFLFWGSTTDTQYF; CDR3nt: TGTGCCAGCAGTTTCTTGTTTTGGGGGAGTACCACAGATACGCAGTATTTT; d_gene: .; len: 17; j_gene: TRBJ2-3; v_gene: TRBV12-3/TRBV12-4; abundance: few
CDR3aa: CASSLVGAGSFDEQYF; CDR3nt: TGTGCCAGCAGCTTAGTGGGGGCAGGGAGTTTCGACGAGCAGTACTTC; d_gene: .; len: 16; j_gene: TRBJ2-7; v_gene: TRBV7-6; abundance: few
CDR3aa: CASSADSGTDTQYF; CDR3nt: TGTGCCAGCAGTGCCGACAGTGGCACAGATACGCAGTATTTT; d_gene: .; len: 14; j_gene: TRBJ2-3; v_gene: TRBV6-5; abundance: .
CDR3aa: CAGWGVNTDTQYF; CDR3nt: TGTGCCGGATGGGGGGTGAACACAGATACGCAGTATTTT; d_gene: .; len: 13; j_gene: TRBJ2-3; v_gene: TRBV7-9; abundance: many
CDR3aa: CASSLVGVGGATYEQYF; CDR3nt: TGTGCCAGCAGCTTAGTGGGGGTAGGGGGGGCGACCTACGAGCAGTACTTC; d_gene: .; len: 17; j_gene: TRBJ2-7; v_gene: TRBV7-2; abundance: many
CDR3aa: CAWELAGGVEQFF; CDR3nt: TGTGCCTGGGAACTAGCGGGAGGTGTTGAGCAGTTCTTC; d_gene: TRBD2; len: 13; j_gene: TRBJ2-1; v_gene: TRBV30; abundance: .
CDR3aa: CSASGGVSNTIYF; CDR3nt: TGCAGTGCTAGCGGAGGAGTTTCTAACACCATATATTTT; d_gene: .; len: 13; j_gene: TRBJ1-3; v_gene: TRBV20-1; abundance: .
CDR3aa: CASSLGAGDYYEQYF; CDR3nt: TGTGCCAGCAGCTTAGGTGCGGGAGACTACTACGAGCAGTACTTC; d_gene: TRBD2; len: 15; j_gene: TRBJ2-7; v_gene: TRBV7-2; abundance: .
CDR3aa: CASSLKVGGPTDTQYF; CDR3nt: TGTGCCAGCAGCTTAAAGGTGGGGGGGCCGACAGATACGCAGTATTTT; d_gene: .; len: 16; j_gene: TRBJ2-3; v_gene: TRBV5-4; abundance: .
CDR3aa: CAIRDRDRSSGANVLTF; CDR3nt: TGTGCCATCAGAGACCGGGACAGGTCCTCTGGGGCCAACGTCCTGACTTTC; d_gene: TRBD1; len: 17; j_gene: TRBJ2-6; v_gene: TRBV10-3; abundance: .
CDR3aa: CASSSPRDSPWDEQFF; CDR3nt: TGTGCCAGCAGCTCGCCTCGGGACTCCCCTTGGGATGAGCAGTTCTTC; d_gene: .; len: 16; j_gene: TRBJ2-1; v_gene: TRBV7-9; abundance: few
CDR3aa: CSARVGGGGRPVAQYF; CDR3nt: TGCAGTGCTAGAGTAGGAGGTGGCGGGAGGCCTGTGGCCCAGTACTTC; d_gene: TRBD2; len: 16; j_gene: TRBJ2-5; v_gene: TRBV20-1; abundance: .
CDR3aa: CASPAPGTGGDTQYF; CDR3nt: TGTGCCAGCCCTGCCCCCGGGACAGGGGGAGATACGCAGTATTTT; d_gene: TRBD1; len: 15; j_gene: TRBJ2-3; v_gene: TRBV6-1; abundance: .
CDR3aa: CASSDPSGQGKLFF; CDR3nt: TGTGCCAGCAGTGATCCCTCCGGGCAGGGAAAACTGTTTTTT; d_gene: .; len: 14; j_gene: TRBJ1-4; v_gene: TRBV25-1; abundance: .
CDR3aa: CASSSPGLFRPDEQYF; CDR3nt: TGTGCCAGCAGCTCACCGGGACTTTTTCGTCCGGACGAGCAGTACTTC; d_gene: .; len: 16; j_gene: TRBJ2-7; v_gene: TRBV7-2; abundance: .
CDR3aa: CSASGGLSSYEQYF; CDR3nt: TGCAGTGCTAGCGGCGGACTAAGCTCCTACGAGCAGTACTTC; d_gene: .; len: 14; j_gene: TRBJ2-7; v_gene: TRBV20-1; abundance: .
CDR3aa: CASSFQASGGTDTQYF; CDR3nt: TGTGCCAGCAGCTTTCAGGCCAGCGGGGGCACAGATACGCAGTATTTT; d_gene: TRBD2; len: 16; j_gene: TRBJ2-3; v_gene: TRBV7-2; abundance: few
CDR3aa: CASSLDRTVGTEAFF; CDR3nt: TGTGCCAGCAGCCTAGATCGGACAGTTGGCACTGAAGCTTTCTTT; d_gene: .; len: 15; j_gene: TRBJ1-1; v_gene: TRBV7-6; abundance: few
CDR3aa: CASSSRNDRTANYGYTF; CDR3nt: TGTGCCAGCAGCTCCAGAAACGACAGAACTGCTAACTATGGCTACACCTTC; d_gene: .; len: 17; j_gene: TRBJ1-2; v_gene: TRBV5-4; abundance: .
CDR3aa: CASSPGGVWGDEQFF; CDR3nt: TGTGCCAGCAGCCCGGGCGGAGTCTGGGGCGATGAGCAGTTCTTC; d_gene: .; len: 15; j_gene: TRBJ2-1; v_gene: TRBV7-4; abundance: .
CDR3aa: CASSLREGRLAQAFF; CDR3nt: TGTGCCAGCAGCCTTAGGGAGGGCAGGTTGGCCCAAGCTTTCTTT; d_gene: .; len: 15; j_gene: TRBJ1-1; v_gene: TRBV11-2; abundance: .
CDR3aa: CATKRYRDEKLFF; CDR3nt: TGTGCCACCAAACGTTACAGGGACGAAAAACTGTTTTTT; d_gene: .; len: 13; j_gene: TRBJ1-4; v_gene: TRBV15; abundance: .
CDR3aa: CASSSGTGKLNTEAFF; CDR3nt: TGTGCCAGCAGTTCCGGGACAGGGAAATTGAACACTGAAGCTTTCTTT; d_gene: TRBD1; len: 16; j_gene: TRBJ1-1; v_gene: TRBV7-2; abundance: .
CDR3aa: CASSGPGGTTEAFF; CDR3nt: TGTGCCAGCAGCGGACCAGGGGGGACCACTGAAGCTTTCTTT; d_gene: TRBD1; len: 14; j_gene: TRBJ1-1; v_gene: TRBV2; abundance: few
CDR3aa: CASSPQRQQGLYEQYF; CDR3nt: TGTGCCAGCAGTCCACAACGTCAACAGGGTCTCTACGAGCAGTACTTC; d_gene: .; len: 16; j_gene: TRBJ2-7; v_gene: TRBV6-2/TRBV6-3; abundance: .